These T cell receptor beta chains were read from a single sample in a study of blood T cells in healthy people across ages. From the 5' RACE reads, TCRdb called clonotypes with MiXCR, one entry per CDR3 protein. The sample has hundreds of thousands of distinct CDR3 sequences, roughly 49% seen once. Sample: blood. These TCRs come from an older woman in good health. Each CDR3 is given with its conserved first and last residue. The order of the fields is CDR3 protein, J gene, V gene.

CDR3aa: CASSPRQGLTNEQFF; j_gene: TRBJ2-1; v_gene: TRBV9
CDR3aa: CASTREWNEQYF; j_gene: TRBJ2-7; v_gene: TRBV28
CDR3aa: CSARDLAGRSSYEQYF; j_gene: TRBJ2-7; v_gene: TRBV20-1
CDR3aa: CASSVTSGRAVDTQYF; j_gene: TRBJ2-3; v_gene: TRBV6-6
CDR3aa: CASSLGFTSYNEQFF; j_gene: TRBJ2-1; v_gene: TRBV7-9
CDR3aa: CASSFGGATNEKLFF; j_gene: TRBJ1-4; v_gene: TRBV7-9
CDR3aa: CASSTPSESSYNEQFF; j_gene: TRBJ2-1; v_gene: TRBV28
CDR3aa: CASGLTSGPYNEQYF; j_gene: TRBJ2-7; v_gene: TRBV6-2/TRBV6-3
CDR3aa: CASSLGQGAFYGYTF; j_gene: TRBJ1-2; v_gene: TRBV7-2
CDR3aa: CASNPPDRGKNEQFF; j_gene: TRBJ2-1; v_gene: TRBV6-6
CDR3aa: CASSKVTSGRAFGETQYF; j_gene: TRBJ2-5; v_gene: TRBV7-9
CDR3aa: CASSLEIRDYYGYTF; j_gene: TRBJ1-2; v_gene: TRBV7-2
CDR3aa: CASNYQGGLDYGYTF; j_gene: TRBJ1-2; v_gene: TRBV27
CDR3aa: CSARDRAGGFEQFF; j_gene: TRBJ2-1; v_gene: TRBV20-1
CDR3aa: CASSDPGRGETQYF; j_gene: -; v_gene: TRBV25-1
CDR3aa: CATSREGSSEAFF; j_gene: TRBJ1-1; v_gene: TRBV15
CDR3aa: CASSPRQGLDSPLHF; j_gene: TRBJ1-6; v_gene: TRBV12-3/TRBV12-4
CDR3aa: CASSVRDRGTEAFF; j_gene: TRBJ1-1; v_gene: TRBV7-6
CDR3aa: CASSSVGGRSYEQYF; j_gene: TRBJ2-7; v_gene: TRBV5-1
CDR3aa: CATALFYEQYF; j_gene: TRBJ2-7; v_gene: TRBV25-1
CDR3aa: CRVKQQNTEAFF; j_gene: TRBJ1-1; v_gene: TRBV20-1
CDR3aa: CASSQELGASCGYTF; j_gene: TRBJ1-2; v_gene: TRBV4-3